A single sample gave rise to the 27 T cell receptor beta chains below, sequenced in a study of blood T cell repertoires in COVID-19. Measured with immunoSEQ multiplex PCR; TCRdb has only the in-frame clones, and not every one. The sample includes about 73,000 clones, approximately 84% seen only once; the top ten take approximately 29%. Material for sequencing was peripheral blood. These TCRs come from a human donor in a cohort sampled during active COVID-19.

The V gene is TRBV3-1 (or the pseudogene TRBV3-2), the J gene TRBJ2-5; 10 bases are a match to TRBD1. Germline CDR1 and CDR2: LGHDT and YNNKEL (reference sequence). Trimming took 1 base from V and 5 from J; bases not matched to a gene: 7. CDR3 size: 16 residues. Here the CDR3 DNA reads TGTGCCAGCAGCCAAGTTCGGACAGGGGGATTTGAGACCCAGTACTTC. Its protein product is CASSQVRTGGFETQYF.

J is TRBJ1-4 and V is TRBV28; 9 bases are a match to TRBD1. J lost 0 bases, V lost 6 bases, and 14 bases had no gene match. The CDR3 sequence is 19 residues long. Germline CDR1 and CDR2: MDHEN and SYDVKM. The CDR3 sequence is CASSLLHSGTGSTNEKLFF. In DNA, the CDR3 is TGTGCCAGCAGCCTCCTGCACTCCGGGACAGGGTCAACTAATGAAAAACTGTTTTTT.

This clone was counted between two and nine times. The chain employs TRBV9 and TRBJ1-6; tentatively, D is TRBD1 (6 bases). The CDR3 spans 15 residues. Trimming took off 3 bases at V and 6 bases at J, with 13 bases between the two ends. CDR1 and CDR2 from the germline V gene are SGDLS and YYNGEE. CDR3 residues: CASSAPRGANSPLHF. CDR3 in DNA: TGTGCCAGCAGCGCCCCCAGGGGTGCTAATTCACCCCTCCACTTT.

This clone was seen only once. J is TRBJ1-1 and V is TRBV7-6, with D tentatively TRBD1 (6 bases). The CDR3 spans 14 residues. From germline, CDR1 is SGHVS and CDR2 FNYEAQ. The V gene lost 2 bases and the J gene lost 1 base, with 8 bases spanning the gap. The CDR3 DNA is TGTGCCAGCAGCTTAAAGGGACAGAACACTGAAGCTTTCTTT. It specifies CASSLKGQNTEAFF.

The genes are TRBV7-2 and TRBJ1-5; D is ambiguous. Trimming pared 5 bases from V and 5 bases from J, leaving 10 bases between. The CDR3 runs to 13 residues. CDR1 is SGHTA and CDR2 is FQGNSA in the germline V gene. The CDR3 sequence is CASSPWGDQPQHF. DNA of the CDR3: TGTGCCAGCAGCCCCTGGGGAGATCAGCCCCAGCATTTT.

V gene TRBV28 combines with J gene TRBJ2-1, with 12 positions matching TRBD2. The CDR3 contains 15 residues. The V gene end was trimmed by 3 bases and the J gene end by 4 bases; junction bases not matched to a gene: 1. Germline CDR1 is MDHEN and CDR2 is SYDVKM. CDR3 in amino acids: CASSLTSGGYNEQFF. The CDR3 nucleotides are TGTGCCAGCAGTTTGACTAGCGGGGGATACAATGAGCAGTTCTTC.

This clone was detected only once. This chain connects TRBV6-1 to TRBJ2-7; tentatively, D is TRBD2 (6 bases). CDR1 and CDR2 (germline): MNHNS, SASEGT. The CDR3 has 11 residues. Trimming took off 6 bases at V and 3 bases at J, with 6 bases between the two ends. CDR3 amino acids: CASRGLYEQYF. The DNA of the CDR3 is TGTGCCAGCAGGGGACTCTACGAGCAGTACTTC.

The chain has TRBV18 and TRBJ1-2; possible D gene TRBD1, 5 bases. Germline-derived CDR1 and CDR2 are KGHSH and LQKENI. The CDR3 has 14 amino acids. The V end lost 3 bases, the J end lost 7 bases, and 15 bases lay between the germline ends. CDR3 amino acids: CASSPGGADPGYTF. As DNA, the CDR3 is TGTGCCAGCTCACCTGGAGGGGCAGATCCTGGCTACACCTTC. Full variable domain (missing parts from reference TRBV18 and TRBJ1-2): NAGVMQNPRHLVRRRGQEARLRCSPMKGHSHVYWYRQLPEEGLKFMVYLQKENIIDESGMPKERFSAEFPKEGPSILRIQQVVRGDSAAYFCASSPGGADPGYTFGSGTRLTVV.

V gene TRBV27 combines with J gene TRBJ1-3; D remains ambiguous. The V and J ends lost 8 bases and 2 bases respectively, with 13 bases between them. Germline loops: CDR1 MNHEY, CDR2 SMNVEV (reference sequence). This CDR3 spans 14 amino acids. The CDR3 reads CASRGGNPGNTIYF. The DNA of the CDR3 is TGTGCCAGCCGCGGAGGGAACCCTGGAAACACCATATATTTT.

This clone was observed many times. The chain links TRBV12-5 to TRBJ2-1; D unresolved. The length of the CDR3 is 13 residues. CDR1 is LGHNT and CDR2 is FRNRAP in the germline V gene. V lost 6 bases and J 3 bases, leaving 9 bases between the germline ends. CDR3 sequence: CASGIDSYNEQFF. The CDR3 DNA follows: TGTGCTAGTGGGATAGATAGCTACAATGAGCAGTTCTTC.

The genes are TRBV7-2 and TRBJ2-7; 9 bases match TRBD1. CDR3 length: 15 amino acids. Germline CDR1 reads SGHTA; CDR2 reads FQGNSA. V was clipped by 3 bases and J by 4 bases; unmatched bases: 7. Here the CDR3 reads CASSFDRDRVYEQYF. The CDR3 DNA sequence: TGTGCCAGCAGCTTCGACCGGGACAGGGTTTACGAGCAGTACTTC.

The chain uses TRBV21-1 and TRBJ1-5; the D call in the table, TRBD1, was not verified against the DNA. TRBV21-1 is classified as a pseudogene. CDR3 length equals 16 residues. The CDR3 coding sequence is TGTGCCAGCAGCAAAACCGAACAGGGAGGCAATCAGCCCCAGCATTTT. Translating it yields CASSKTEQGGNQPQHF.

CDR3 loop: CASSLASNYGYTF. DNA for the CDR3: TGCGCCAGCAGCTTGGCCTCTAACTATGGCTACACCTTC. V gene TRBV5-1 combines with J gene TRBJ1-2; no clear D gene. CDR1 is SGHRS, CDR2 YFSETQ, per germline. The length of the CDR3 is 13 residues. Trimming removed 0 bases from V and 0 bases from J, with 3 bases in between.

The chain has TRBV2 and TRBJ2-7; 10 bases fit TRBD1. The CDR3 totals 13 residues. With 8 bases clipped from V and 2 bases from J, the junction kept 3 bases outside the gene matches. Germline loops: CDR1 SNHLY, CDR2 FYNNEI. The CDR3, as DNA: TGTGCCAGCTCCGGGACAGGGGCCTACGAGCAGTACTTC. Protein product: CASSGTGAYEQYF.

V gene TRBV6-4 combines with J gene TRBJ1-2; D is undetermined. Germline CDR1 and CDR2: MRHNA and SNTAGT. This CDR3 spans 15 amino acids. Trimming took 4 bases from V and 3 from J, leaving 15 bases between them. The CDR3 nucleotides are TGTGCCAGCAGTGCCTATACCGGGGATGACTATGGCTACACCTTC. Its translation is CASSAYTGDDYGYTF.

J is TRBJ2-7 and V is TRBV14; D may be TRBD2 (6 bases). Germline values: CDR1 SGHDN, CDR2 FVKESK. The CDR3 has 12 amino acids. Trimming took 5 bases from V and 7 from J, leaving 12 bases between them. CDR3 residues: CASSWGVWEQYF. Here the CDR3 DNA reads TGTGCCAGCAGCTGGGGGGTGTGGGAGCAGTACTTC.

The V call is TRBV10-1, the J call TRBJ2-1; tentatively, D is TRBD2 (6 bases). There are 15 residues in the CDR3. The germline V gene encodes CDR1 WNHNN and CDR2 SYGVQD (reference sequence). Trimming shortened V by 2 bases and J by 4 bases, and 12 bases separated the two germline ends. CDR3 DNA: TGCGCCAGCAGTGAGGCCGGACTACCATACAATGAGCAGTTCTTC. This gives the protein CASSEAGLPYNEQFF.

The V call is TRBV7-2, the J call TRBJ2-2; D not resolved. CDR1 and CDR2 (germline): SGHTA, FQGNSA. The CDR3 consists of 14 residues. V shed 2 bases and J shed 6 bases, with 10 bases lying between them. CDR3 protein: CASSLLSAAGELFF. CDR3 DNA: TGTGCCAGCAGCTTATTGAGTGCGGCCGGGGAGCTGTTTTTT. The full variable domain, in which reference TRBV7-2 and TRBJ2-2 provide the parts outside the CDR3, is GAGVSQSPSNKVTEKGKDVELRCDPISGHTALYWYRQSLGQGLEFLIYFQGNSAPDKSGLPSDRFSAERTGGSVSTLTIQRTQQEDSAVYLCASSLLSAAGELFFGEGSRLTVL.

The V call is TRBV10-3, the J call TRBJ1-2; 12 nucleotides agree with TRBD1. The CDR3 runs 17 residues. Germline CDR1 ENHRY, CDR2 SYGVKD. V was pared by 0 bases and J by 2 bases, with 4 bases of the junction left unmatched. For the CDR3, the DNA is TGTGCCATCAGTGAGTCGGGGACAGGGGGCATCAACTATGGCTACACCTTC. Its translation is CAISESGTGGINYGYTF.

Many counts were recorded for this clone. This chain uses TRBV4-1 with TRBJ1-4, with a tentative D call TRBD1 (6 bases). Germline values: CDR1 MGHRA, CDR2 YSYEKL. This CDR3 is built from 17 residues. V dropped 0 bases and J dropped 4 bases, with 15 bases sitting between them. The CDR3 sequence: CASSQEGVTGSNEKLFF. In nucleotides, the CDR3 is TGCGCCAGCAGCCAAGAAGGAGTCACAGGGAGTAATGAAAAACTGTTTTTT.

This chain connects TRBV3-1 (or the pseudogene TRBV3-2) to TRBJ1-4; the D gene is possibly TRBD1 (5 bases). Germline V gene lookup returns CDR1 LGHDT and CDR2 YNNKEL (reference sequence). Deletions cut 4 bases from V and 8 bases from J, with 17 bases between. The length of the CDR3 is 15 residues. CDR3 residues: CASSRTWGVGEKLFF. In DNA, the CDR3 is TGTGCCAGCAGCCGGACCTGGGGGGTAGGGGAAAAACTGTTTTTT.

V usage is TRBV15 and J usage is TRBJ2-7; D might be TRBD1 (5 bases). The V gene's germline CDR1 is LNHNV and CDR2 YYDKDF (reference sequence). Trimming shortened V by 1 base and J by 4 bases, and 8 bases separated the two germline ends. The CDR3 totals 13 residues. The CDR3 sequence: CATSRVGEYEQYF. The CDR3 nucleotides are TGTGCCACCAGCAGAGTAGGGGAATACGAGCAGTACTTC.

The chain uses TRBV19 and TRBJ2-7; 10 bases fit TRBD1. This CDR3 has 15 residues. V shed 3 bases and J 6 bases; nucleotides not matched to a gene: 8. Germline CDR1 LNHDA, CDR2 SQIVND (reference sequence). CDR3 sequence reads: CASSILGQGIGEQYF. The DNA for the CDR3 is TGTGCCAGTAGTATCTTGGGACAGGGGATTGGCGAGCAGTACTTC.

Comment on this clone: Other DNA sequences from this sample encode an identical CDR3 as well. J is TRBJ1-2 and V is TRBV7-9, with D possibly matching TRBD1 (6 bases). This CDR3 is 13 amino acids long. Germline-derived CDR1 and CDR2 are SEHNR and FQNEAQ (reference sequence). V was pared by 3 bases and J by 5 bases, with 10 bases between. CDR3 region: CASSLGGGYGYTF. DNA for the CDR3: TGTGCCAGCAGCTTGGGAGGGGGTTATGGCTACACCTTC.

The CDR3 protein is CASSLGAGGIYEQYF. CDR3 in DNA: TGTGCCAGCAGCTTAGGGGCAGGGGGGATCTACGAGCAGTACTTC. The V gene is TRBV11-2, the J gene TRBJ2-7, with D tentatively TRBD1 (7 bases). Trimming took off 1 base at V and 3 bases at J, with 13 bases between the two ends. This CDR3 contains 15 residues. Germline-derived CDR1 and CDR2 are SGHAT and FQNNGV.

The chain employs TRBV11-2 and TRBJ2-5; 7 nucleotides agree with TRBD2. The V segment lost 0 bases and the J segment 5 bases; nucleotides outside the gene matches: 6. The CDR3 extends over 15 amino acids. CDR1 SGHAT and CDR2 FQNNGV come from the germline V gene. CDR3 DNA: TGTGCCAGCAGCTTAGATCTGGGGGGGAGGGAGACCCAGTACTTC. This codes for CASSLDLGGRETQYF.

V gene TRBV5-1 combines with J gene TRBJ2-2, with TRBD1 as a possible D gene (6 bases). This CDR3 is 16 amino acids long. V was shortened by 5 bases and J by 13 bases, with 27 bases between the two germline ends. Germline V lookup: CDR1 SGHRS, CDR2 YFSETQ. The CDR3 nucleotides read TGCGCCAGCAGACTGAGGGACACATCTCTTTTTCTCGGGCTGTTTTTT. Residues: CASRLRDTSLFLGLFF.